This T cell receptor (beta chain) was sequenced for a study of T cell repertoires in aging, cancer and after chemotherapy. Looking at the study overall: Roughly 8.8 million TCR reads made up the full dataset.

The CDR3 spans 15 residues. V shed 5 bases and J 12 bases; nucleotides not matched to a gene: 11. CDR1 and CDR2 (germline): MNHEY, SMNVEV (reference sequence). As to this clonotype: Its antigen remains unidentified.

Rearranged V-D-J TRB sequences were amplified with a mixed TRB-A/B primer pool. TCRdb reprocessed the multiplex PCR reads via MiXCR and lists one record per CDR3 protein. The profile shows roughly 6,000 distinct CDR3 sequences, 25% to 30% of them singletons. Study conclusions and caveats: Untreated cancer patients had significantly lower blood TCR diversity than age-matched healthy donors.

TCR beta rearrangements were amplified from peripheral blood genomic DNA. Sequencing was carried out using blood. The V call is TRBV27, the J call TRBJ2-1, with TRBD1 identical over 12 bases. The TCR originated in a human donor in good health. The CDR3 coding sequence is TGTGCCAGCAGTCTTACGGGACAGGGGGCTGGTGGGCAGTTCTTC. Translating gives CASSLTGQGAGGQFF.